Each of the 4 T cell receptor beta chains below was sequenced from the same sample in a study of blood T cell repertoires in COVID-19. TCRdb's table, derived via immunoSEQ multiplex PCR, lists solely in-frame clones and lacks some. The sample contains about 110,000 clones, about three quarters of which appear only once. Sequencing used peripheral blood. These receptors were obtained from a man at least 80 years old with COVID-19, enrolled during active disease.

This rearrangement joins TRBV4-1 to TRBJ2-5; 8 bases are shared with TRBD2. The CDR3 is 15 amino acids. Germline CDR1 is MGHRA and CDR2 is YSYEKL. Trimming cost V 1 base and J 3 bases; bases outside gene matches: 4. The DNA of the CDR3 is TGCGCCAGCAGCCAAGTGGGACTAGAAAAAGAGACCCAGTACTTC. It encodes CASSQVGLEKETQYF.

The V and J genes are TRBV6-6 and TRBJ1-1; D uncertain. Per germline, CDR1 MNHNY and CDR2 SVGAGI (reference sequence). The CDR3 has 15 amino acids. V was clipped by 0 bases and J by 5 bases, with 13 bases between them. CDR3 region: CASSYSADINTEAFF. CDR3 coding DNA: TGTGCCAGCAGTTACTCGGCAGATATAAATACTGAAGCTTTCTTT.

V usage is TRBV7-9 and J usage is TRBJ1-2, with D tentatively TRBD1 (5 bases). This CDR3 comprises 15 residues. The V gene lost 5 bases and the J gene lost 8 bases, with 21 bases spanning the gap. The V gene's germline CDR1 is SEHNR and CDR2 FQNEAQ (reference sequence). The CDR3 region has the DNA TGTGCCAGCAGCCACCGACTCGGGGGAATGGGCGGCTACACCTTC. Protein sequence: CASSHRLGGMGGYTF.

The chain carries TRBV24-1 and TRBJ2-1; TRBD2 agrees at 7 bases. The germline V gene encodes CDR1 KGHDR and CDR2 SFDVKD. The CDR3 has 16 residues. V shed 8 bases, J shed 0 bases, and the junction held 9 bases outside the gene matches. The CDR3 region has the DNA TGTGCCACCATACGTAGCGGGTTGAGCTCCTACAATGAGCAGTTCTTC. Amino acid sequence: CATIRSGLSSYNEQFF.